This T cell receptor (beta chain) was sequenced during a study of blood T cell repertoires in COVID-19. On the study more broadly: Samples representing acute and convalescent COVID-19 were sourced from the United States, Italy and Spain.

This table comes from immunoSEQ multiplex PCR, and its TCRdb copy is limited to in-frame clones, with some not included. The sample includes approximately 190,000 clones, about 88% of them seen just once. This clonotype was sampled from a woman between 40 and 55 years old who had recovered from COVID-19. The source material was peripheral blood.

The CDR3 reads CASSTKTGLNTEAFF. The CDR3 DNA follows: TGTGCCAGCAGCACAAAGACAGGGTTGAACACTGAAGCTTTCTTT. The chain links TRBV7-8 to TRBJ1-1; 7 bases align to TRBD1. Germline trimming cut 5 bases from V and 0 bases from J; bases unmatched to any gene: 6. The CDR3 totals 15 residues. CDR1 and CDR2 (germline): SGHVS, FQNEAQ.